The 9 T cell receptor beta chains listed next were all sequenced from one sample in a study of beta chain features in type 1 diabetes. All of the isolated RNA was reverse transcribed, so expressed TCRB transcripts were sequenced. Some clones are missing from TCRdb's copy, which holds only in-frame ones; the method was immunoSEQ multiplex PCR. The sample lists 250,000 to 300,000 clones, approximately 8.1% occurring once. The sequenced sample consisted of central memory CD4+ T cells from blood. The source of these receptors is a woman younger than 35 in good health.

The chain has TRBV9 and TRBJ1-4, with TRBD1 matching over 9 bases. Trimming cost V 2 bases and J 8 bases; bases outside gene matches: 7. Germline V CDR1 and CDR2: SGDLS, YYNGEE. CDR3 size: 15 residues. This CDR3 is CASSVGTGKKEKLFF. The CDR3 DNA reads as TGTGCCAGCAGCGTGGGGACAGGGAAGAAAGAAAAACTGTTTTTT.

V and J are TRBV13 and TRBJ2-3, with D uncertain. The CDR3 consists of 13 residues. V was shortened by 3 bases and J by 0 bases, with 4 bases between the two germline ends. From germline, CDR1 is PRHDT and CDR2 FYEKMQ (reference sequence). In nucleotides, the CDR3 is TGTGCCAGCAGCTTGGTCAGCACAGATACGCAGTATTTT. Amino acids: CASSLVSTDTQYF.

The chain recombines TRBV7-8 with TRBJ2-3, with D unresolved. The V gene's germline CDR1 is SGHVS and CDR2 FQNEAQ. CDR3 length: 15 residues. Trimming removed 5 bases at V and 3 bases at J, with 15 bases between. CDR3 DNA sequence: TGTGCCAGCAGCCGTCTTTCCCCAGTTACAGATACGCAGTATTTT. It specifies CASSRLSPVTDTQYF.

The chain links TRBV18 to TRBJ1-3; 8 bases align to TRBD1. CDR1 is KGHSH and CDR2 is LQKENI in the germline V gene. J was trimmed by 0 bases and V by 3 bases; bases with no gene match: 4. The CDR3 covers 16 residues. Written as DNA, the CDR3 is TGTGCCAGCTCACCGACCGGACAGGGCTCTGGAAACACCATATATTTT. This encodes CASSPTGQGSGNTIYF.

The chain employs TRBV9 and TRBJ1-1, with no clear D. This CDR3 is built from 14 residues. V gave up 4 bases and J gave up 5 bases, with 15 bases separating them. Looked up from germline, CDR1 is SGDLS and CDR2 is YYNGEE. Here the CDR3 DNA reads TGTGCCAGCAGCTCCCGGGTGGGAGATACTGAAGCTTTCTTT. This sequence encodes CASSSRVGDTEAFF.

This clone has a handful of counts. V is TRBV19 and J is TRBJ1-2; TRBD1 agrees at 8 bases. Per germline, CDR1 LNHDA and CDR2 SQIVND (reference sequence). CDR3 length: 13 residues. V shed 6 bases and J 5 bases; nucleotides not matched to a gene: 5. CDR3 residues: CASRGQAGYGYTF. CDR3 in DNA: TGTGCCAGTAGGGGACAGGCCGGATATGGCTACACCTTC.

A few counts support this clone. The chain employs TRBV15 and TRBJ1-4; TRBD1 matches 7 bases. V lost 3 bases to trimming and J lost 8 bases; unmatched junction nucleotides: 9. There are 15 residues in the CDR3. Looked up from germline, CDR1 is LNHNV and CDR2 is YYDKDF (reference sequence). The CDR3 region has the DNA TGTGCCACCAGCAGCCAAGGGGGCGGACGCGAAAAACTGTTTTTT. It encodes CATSSQGGGREKLFF.

In this sample, this clone turned up a few times. V is TRBV2 and J is TRBJ2-3, with 8 bases lining up with TRBD1. The CDR3 is 14 amino acids. V lost 11 bases to trimming and J lost 2 bases; unmatched junction nucleotides: 9. Germline CDR1 SNHLY, CDR2 FYNNEI. The CDR3 bases are TGTGCCGATGCCGGGGACAGGATCACAGATACGCAGTATTTT. The encoded protein is CADAGDRITDTQYF.

This clone appeared a single time. The chain is built from TRBV7-2 and TRBJ1-1; 7 nucleotides match TRBD1. Germline V lookup: CDR1 SGHTA, CDR2 FQGNSA. The CDR3 sequence is 13 residues long. The junction had 5 bases not matched to a gene; V was cut back by 5 bases and J by 5 bases. This CDR3 is CASSTSQGTEAFF. CDR3 DNA: TGTGCCAGCAGCACATCACAGGGGACTGAAGCTTTCTTT.